This record covers a single T cell receptor (beta chain). What it binds is unknown. The data originate from a study of T cells in Graves' hyperthyroidism and ophthalmopathy. Findings and caveats of the study: Most clonotypes expanded in thyroid above 0.001 were likewise present in blood.

Amplification targeted TCR beta CDR3 regions from RNA transcripts. Carried out on the TCR CDR3, a first-round RT-PCR used the HTBI primer set. MiXCR, applied by TCRdb to the multiplex PCR reads, yields one record per CDR3 protein. Of under 750,000 distinct CDR3 sequences in the sample, roughly a sixth were seen once. Germline V gene sequence: CDR1 KGHSH, CDR2 LQKENI. Trimming left V 3 bases short and J 1 base short, with 9 bases between. The CDR3 length is 14 residues. Each patient was aged 18 to 65 and had newly diagnosed hyperthyroidism of under 2 months' duration. Lactation, pregnancy, other autoimmune disease or uncontrolled infection excluded patients. Diagnoses were made from clinical symptoms, serum measures (thyroxine and TRAb), thyroid ultrasound and orbital computed tomography.

This TCR was recovered from a woman aged 50 to 60 with Graves' hyperthyroidism that later progressed to Graves' ophthalmopathy. Sequenced sample: blood. The chain links TRBV18 to TRBJ2-5; D is possibly TRBD2 (5 bases). CDR3 sequence: CASSPGVLQETQYF. Written as DNA, the CDR3 is TGTGCCAGCTCACCGGGAGTGCTCCAAGAGACCCAGTACTTC. The variable domain in full, completed from reference TRBV18 and TRBJ2-5, reads NAGVMQNPRHLVRRRGQEARLRCSPMKGHSHVYWYRQLPEEGLKFMVYLQKENIIDESGMPKERFSAEFPKEGPSILRIQQVVRGDSAAYFCASSPGVLQETQYFGPGTRLLVL.